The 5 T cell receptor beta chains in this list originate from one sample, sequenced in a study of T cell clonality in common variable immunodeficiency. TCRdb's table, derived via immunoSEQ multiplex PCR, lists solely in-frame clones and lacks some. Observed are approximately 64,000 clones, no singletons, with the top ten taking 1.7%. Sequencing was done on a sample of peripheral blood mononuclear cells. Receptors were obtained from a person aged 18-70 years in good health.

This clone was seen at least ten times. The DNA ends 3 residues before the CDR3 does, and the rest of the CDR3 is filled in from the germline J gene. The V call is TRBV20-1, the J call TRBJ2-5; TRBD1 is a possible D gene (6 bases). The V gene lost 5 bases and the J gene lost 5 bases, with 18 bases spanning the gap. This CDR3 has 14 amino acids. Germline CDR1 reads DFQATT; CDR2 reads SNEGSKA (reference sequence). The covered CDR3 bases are TGCAGTGCTCTGGACAGTACCGATGGCGAGACC. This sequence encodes CSALDSTDGET. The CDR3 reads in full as CSALDSTDGETQYF.

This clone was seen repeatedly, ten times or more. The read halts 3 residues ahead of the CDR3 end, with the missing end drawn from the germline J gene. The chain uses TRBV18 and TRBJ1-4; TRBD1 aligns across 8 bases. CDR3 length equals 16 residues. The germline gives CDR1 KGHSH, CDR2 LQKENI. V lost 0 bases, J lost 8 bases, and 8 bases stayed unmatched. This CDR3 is CASSPPPIGTGEKLFF. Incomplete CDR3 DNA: TGTGCCAGCTCACCACCTCCGATCGGGACAGGAGAAAAA. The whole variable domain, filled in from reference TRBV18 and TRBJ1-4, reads NAGVMQNPRHLVRRRGQEARLRCSPMKGHSHVYWYRQLPEEGLKFMVYLQKENIIDESGMPKERFSAEFPKEGPSILRIQQVVRGDSAAYFCASSPPPIGTGEKLFFGSGTQLSVL.

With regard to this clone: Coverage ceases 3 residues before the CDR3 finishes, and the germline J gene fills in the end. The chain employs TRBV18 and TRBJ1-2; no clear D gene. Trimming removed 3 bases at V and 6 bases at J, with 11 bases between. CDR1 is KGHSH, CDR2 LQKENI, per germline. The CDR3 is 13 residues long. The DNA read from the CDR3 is TGTGCCAGCTCACCGAACGGGCGGGATGGC. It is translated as CASSPNGRDG. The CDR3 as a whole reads CASSPNGRDGYTF.

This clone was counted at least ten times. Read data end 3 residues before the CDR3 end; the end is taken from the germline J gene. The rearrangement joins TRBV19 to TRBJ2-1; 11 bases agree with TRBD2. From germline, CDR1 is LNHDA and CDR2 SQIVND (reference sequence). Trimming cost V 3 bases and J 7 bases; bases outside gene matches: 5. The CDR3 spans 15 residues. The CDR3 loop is CASSMLAGGQNEQFF. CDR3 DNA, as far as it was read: TGTGCCAGTAGTATGTTAGCGGGAGGGCAAAATGAG.

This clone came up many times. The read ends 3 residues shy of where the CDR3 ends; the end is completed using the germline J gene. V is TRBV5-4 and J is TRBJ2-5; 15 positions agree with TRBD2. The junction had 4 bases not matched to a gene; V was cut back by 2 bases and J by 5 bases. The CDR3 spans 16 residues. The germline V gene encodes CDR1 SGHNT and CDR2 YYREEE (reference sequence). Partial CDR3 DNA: TGTGCCAGCAGCTTCGGGACTAGCGGGAGGTGGGAGACC. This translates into CASSFGTSGRWET. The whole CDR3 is CASSFGTSGRWETQYF.